This paragraph covers one T cell receptor beta chain sequence. Antigen: not known. Other DNA variants within this sample encode the same CDR3. Data came from immunoSEQ multiplex PCR; TCRdb stores just in-frame clones and leaves some out. The repertoire has about 200,000 clones, 81% of them found once; the top ten carry about 1.2%. V was clipped by 5 bases and J by 5 bases, with 9 bases between them. Germline assignment: CDR1 MNHEY and CDR2 SVGAGI. The CDR3 is made up of 13 amino acids. This record comes from a study of cytomegalovirus exposure and HLA in healthy donors. Study details: The 120 or so validation repertoires used a platform that matched the one used for the approximately 670 first-cohort repertoires, as a later analysis reported.

Regarding the study as a whole: In vitro confirmation showed a few CMV-associated chains to be CMV antigen specific.

The specimen was PBMCs. The chain joins TRBV6-5 to TRBJ2-2; D possibly corresponds to TRBD2 (6 bases). This sequence originates from a woman aged 25-40 years in good health and CMV-seronegative. Here the CDR3 DNA reads TGTGCCAGCAGTCGTGGGGGGACCGGGGAGCTGTTTTTT. Translating gives CASSRGGTGELFF.